What follows is one T cell receptor beta chain and its context. This clone was observed a single time. Its antigen is currently not known. Per-base qualities were not stored, and no clone one base away is much larger. This sample was taken from a study of graft-versus-host responses after intestinal transplantation (dated by TCRdb to the early 2020s). Looking at the study overall: The transplants that recipients received were multivisceral, liver-intestinal, or isolated intestinal. Every recipient was given anti-thymocyte globulin induction, followed by around three years of maintenance tacrolimus and steroids. Bulk TCR-beta CDR3 sequencing was used to track graft-versus-host and host-versus-graft alloreactive T cell clones in the graft, circulation and bone marrow after intestinal transplantation. To identify alloreactive clones, pre-transplant mixed lymphocyte reaction products were sequenced and compared with unstimulated pre-transplant donor and recipient T cells. The cohort enrolled under 25 intestinal transplant recipients including one retransplant, and a few patients lacking pretransplant specimens were excluded. Donor T cell macrochimerism was defined as a peak of at least 4% donor T cells among recipient peripheral blood mononuclear cells. Instead of going to the commercial service, samples from a few later patients were sequenced in-house on an Illumina MiSeq and processed with MiXCR. The paper as a whole reports these results and caveats: The conclusions were limited by the relatively low number and heterogeneity of the intestinal transplant patients. GvH clones were detected in recipient bone marrow, and some appeared earlier in ileal mucosa or blood, consistent with an intestinal mucosal origin. Patients with donor T cell macrochimerism had high GvH to HvG T cell clonal ratios in their allografts. Early after transplant, declines in HvG clones were associated with peak levels of circulating GvH clones.

The library was produced with the immunoSEQ multiplex PCR assay. For most patients, high-throughput TCR-beta CDR3 sequencing of genomic DNA was performed by Adaptive Biotechnologies. The paper's data handling went like this. Adaptive's ImmunoSEQ software supplied the TCR sequencing data for 15 to 20 patients, while MiXCR and VDJtools were used to process a few other patients. CDR3 nucleotide sequences shared by donor and recipient were removed because the origin of these sequences could not be assigned. At least 2-fold expansion over unstimulated cells and a minimum CFSE-low frequency of 0.002% (template counts) or 0.001% (read counts) were required for clones to be classified as alloreactive. Clones were considered mappable if detected in sequenced pre-transplant spleen, lymph node, or MLR CFSE-low populations of the donor or recipient. Cumulative frequency of alloreactive clones was calculated as a percentage of all sequences weighted by copy number. TCRdb re-hosts the immuneACCESS table, in-frame sequences only. Its copies lack some clones; in the studies checked, an unresolved V gene accounts for under half of them, and the cause for the rest is not known. The V and J calls and clone size are taken from that table; D and trimming were inferred from the DNA. The table for this sample lists around 18,000 clones; 95% of them were counted only once. The ten largest make up over 0.6% of the sample.

The germline V gene (reference sequence) yields SEHNR for CDR1 and FQNEAQ for CDR2. From the cysteine up to the phenylalanine, the CDR3 has a length of 15 residues. Only the CDR3 DNA stays, 45 bases, in frame from base 1. Germline trimming: 1 base from V, 4 bases from J; junction bases outside gene matches: 2. Blood samples were collected up to 4 times in the first month after transplant and then at least monthly when available. The TCR sequence derives from a human patient who received an intestinal transplant, so some T cells may come from the graft donor. The input for sequencing was PBMCs, taken 23 days after intestinal transplant. The V gene is TRBV7-9 and the J gene is TRBJ2-5; 11 of the junction bases match TRBD1. In nucleotide form, the sequence is TGTGCCAGCAGCTTAGGGACAGGGGGCGTAGAGACCCAGTACTTC. It specifies CASSLGTGGVETQYF.